Shown below are 22 T cell receptor beta chains from a single sample sequenced in a study of blood T cells in healthy people across ages (dated by TCRdb to the mid-2010s). Library prep was done by 5' RACE. Sequencing used an Illumina HiSeq 2500. A second PCR of about 7 to 12 cycles was run with a J-beta primer mix and a sample-barcoded 5' primer. The public reads were reanalyzed by TCRdb: fastp trimming at Q25, MiXCR alignment, in-frame beta chains only. Rows with a matching CDR3 protein are joined into one entry that keeps the most common DNA and genes. Present in this sample are about 1.5 million distinct CDR3 sequences, 35% to 45% of which were seen just once. The ten biggest clones cover roughly 3.7% of the sample. Sequencing was carried out using blood. These receptors all stem from a woman between 18 and 30 years old in good health.

The chain couples TRBV7-9 to TRBJ2-5, with 7 bases identical to TRBD1. In germline, CDR1 is SEHNR, CDR2 FQNEAQ (reference sequence). This CDR3 has 13 residues. Unmatched junction bases numbered 6, after V lost 6 bases and J lost 5 bases. CDR3 nucleotides: TGTGCCAGCAGAAATACAGGGGTCGAGACCCAGTACTTC. As protein: CASRNTGVETQYF.

This chain uses TRBV6-2 or TRBV6-3 with TRBJ2-7; D remains unclear. CDR1 is MNHEY, CDR2 SVGEGT, per germline. This CDR3 region has 12 residues. Deletions cut 4 bases from V and 3 bases from J, with 7 bases between. The CDR3: CASSWTHYEQYF. The CDR3 nucleotides read TGTGCCAGCAGTTGGACCCACTACGAGCAGTACTTC.

This clonotype was seen a few times. A read error may explain this, as a much larger clone is one base away. CDR3 protein: CASSLRVAETYNEQYF. The CDR3 nucleotides read TGTGCCAGCAGCTTACGGGTGGCGGAGACCTACAATGAGCAGTACTTC. V is TRBV11-1 and J is TRBJ2-5; no reliable D call. CDR1 SGHAT and CDR2 FQDESV come from the germline V gene (reference sequence). The V gene lost 2 bases and the J gene lost 11 bases, with 24 bases spanning the gap. This CDR3 is 16 amino acids long.

The chain couples TRBV7-2 to TRBJ2-1; no definite D call. This CDR3 is built from 16 residues. Trimming cost V 1 base and J 6 bases, with 16 bases left between them. Germline-derived CDR1 and CDR2 are SGHTA and FQGNSA. CDR3 residues: CASSLGGWISGNEQFF. The CDR3 coding sequence is TGTGCCAGCAGCTTAGGAGGCTGGATTTCGGGCAATGAGCAGTTCTTC.

The chain couples TRBV6-1 to TRBJ2-1; D gene ambiguous. The V end lost 5 bases, the J end lost 0 bases, and 17 bases lay between the germline ends. The CDR3 runs 17 residues. CDR1 MNHNS and CDR2 SASEGT come from the germline V gene. CDR3 loop: CASSPPSQSSSYNEQFF. The DNA for the CDR3 is TGTGCCAGCAGTCCCCCCTCGCAAAGTAGCTCCTACAATGAGCAGTTCTTC.

This clonotype was seen a handful of times. The chain has TRBV29-1 and TRBJ1-1; D is uncertain. Germline CDR1 and CDR2: SQVTM and ANQGSEA. This CDR3 comprises 12 residues. The V end was cut by 7 bases, the J end by 7 bases, with 16 bases between. CDR3 nucleotides: TGCAGCGCCACTATGGCCGGGAGTGAAGCTTTCTTT. Protein product: CSATMAGSEAFF.

This sequence joins TRBV25-1 and TRBJ2-3, with TRBD2 matching over 12 bases. Germline V gene data show CDR1 as MGHDK and CDR2 as SYGVNS. The CDR3 is 16 amino acids. V dropped 2 bases and J dropped 2; count of bases not matched to a gene: 2. CDR3 coding DNA: TGTGCCAGCAGTGAAGGACTAGCGGGATTCACAGATACGCAGTATTTT. It specifies CASSEGLAGFTDTQYF. Based on the CDR3 plus reference TRBV25-1 and TRBJ2-3, the full variable domain is EADIYQTPRYLVIGTGKKITLECSQTMGHDKMYWYQQDPGMELHLIHYSYGVNSTEKGDLSSESTVSRIRTEHFPLTLESARPSHTSQYLCASSEGLAGFTDTQYFGPGTRLTVL.

This clonotype was seen more than once but under ten times. This chain uses TRBV7-9 with TRBJ1-2; 8 nucleotides agree with TRBD1. CDR1 and CDR2 from the germline V gene are SEHNR and FQNEAQ (reference sequence). V was clipped by 4 bases and J by 7 bases; unmatched bases: 14. CDR3 length: 16 amino acids. CDR3 in DNA: TGTGCCAGCAGCTCGGACAGGGTATCGGTATTAGGTGGCTACACCTTC. As protein: CASSSDRVSVLGGYTF.

This clonotype showed up just a few times. The J gene is TRBJ1-2, the V gene TRBV7-2; D is ambiguous. V was cut by 3 bases and J by 4 bases, with 15 bases left in between. CDR3 length: 15 amino acids. The germline V gene encodes CDR1 SGHTA and CDR2 FQGNSA. The CDR3 sequence is CASSFSGRLGYGYTF. The CDR3 DNA reads TGTGCCAGCAGCTTTTCGGGTAGGCTGGGCTATGGCTACACCTTC.

The rearrangement joins TRBV30 to TRBJ2-5; TRBD2 agrees at 9 bases. Germline trimming cut 3 bases from V and 1 base from J; bases unmatched to any gene: 6. The CDR3 is made up of 15 amino acids. Germline values: CDR1 GTSNPN, CDR2 SVGIG (reference sequence). The CDR3 DNA reads TGTGCCTGGAGAGAGCGGGGGGCGATCCAAGAGACCCAGTACTTC. Its translation is CAWRERGAIQETQYF.

This clonotype was observed a few times. V and J are TRBV29-1 and TRBJ2-3; D may be TRBD1 (5 bases). The CDR3 spans 16 residues. Germline V CDR1 and CDR2: SQVTM, ANQGSEA. The V end was cut by 3 bases, the J end by 2 bases, with 18 bases between. Written as DNA, the CDR3 is TGCAGCGTTGACCCCGCAGACAGCTATTACACAGATACGCAGTATTTT. It translates to CSVDPADSYYTDTQYF.

The chain uses TRBV20-1 and TRBJ2-5; 12 bases agree with TRBD2. The CDR3 sequence is 14 residues long. The junction had 11 bases not matched to a gene; V was cut back by 4 bases and J by 11 bases. The germline V gene has CDR1 DFQATT and CDR2 SNEGSKA (reference sequence). The CDR3, as DNA: TGCAGTGCTACAGAAAGGACTAGCGGGATCAGGCAGTACTTC. Translated, it gives CSATERTSGIRQYF.

This clonotype was found a few times. This sequence joins TRBV20-1 and TRBJ1-2; a possible D gene is TRBD1 (5 bases). CDR3 length: 13 residues. The germline CDR1 and CDR2 sequences are DFQATT and SNEGSKA (reference sequence). V lost 1 base and J 7 bases, leaving 13 bases between the germline ends. This CDR3 reads CSARAPGFLGYTF. Written as DNA, the CDR3 is TGCAGTGCTAGAGCCCCAGGGTTCCTTGGCTACACCTTC.

At least ten counts were recorded for this clonotype. J is TRBJ1-4 and V is TRBV28, with D tentatively TRBD1 (5 bases). Deletions cut 5 bases from V and 7 bases from J, with 17 bases between. Germline V gene lookup returns CDR1 MDHEN and CDR2 SYDVKM. The CDR3 length is 15 residues. This CDR3 is CASSPTGLLGEKLFF. The DNA of the CDR3 is TGTGCCAGCAGTCCGACGGGGCTCCTTGGTGAAAAACTGTTTTTT.

The sample holds a few counts of this clonotype. J is TRBJ2-7 and V is TRBV11-2; 7 bases fit TRBD1. V lost 9 bases and J lost 1; bases outside the gene matches: 9. CDR3 length: 14 residues. CDR1 and CDR2 (germline): SGHAT, FQNNGV. For the CDR3, the DNA is TGTGCCAGTGGCGGACAGGTCGGGTCCTACGAGCAGTACTTC. Amino acids: CASGGQVGSYEQYF.

This sequence joins TRBV6-5 and TRBJ2-7, with 7 bases identical to TRBD2. This CDR3 is built from 15 residues. The J segment lost 7 bases and the V segment lost 2 bases, leaving 11 bases of the junction unmatched. CDR1 and CDR2 from the germline V gene are MNHEY and SVGAGI. CDR3 in amino acids: CASSYGREVAGEQYF. In DNA, the CDR3 is TGTGCCAGCAGTTACGGACGGGAGGTGGCGGGGGAGCAGTACTTC.

There are a few counts of this clonotype. The genes are TRBV27 and TRBJ1-6; D call uncertain. The germline V and J ends were trimmed by 8 bases and 1 base, with 3 bases remaining between them. The CDR3 is 12 residues long. Germline assignment: CDR1 MNHEY and CDR2 SMNVEV (reference sequence). CDR3 DNA: TGTGCCAGCGGTTCCTATAATTCACCCCTCCACTTT. Amino acid sequence: CASGSYNSPLHF.

The J gene is TRBJ2-3, the V gene TRBV28, with a possible D match to TRBD1 (6 bases). Germline-derived CDR1 and CDR2 are MDHEN and SYDVKM. The CDR3 is 16 residues long. The V gene lost 1 base and the J gene lost 2 bases, with 13 bases spanning the gap. CDR3 sequence: CASSLLGAGTTDTQYF. The CDR3 DNA reads TGTGCCAGCAGTTTATTGGGGGCAGGGACCACAGATACGCAGTATTTT. The whole variable domain, filled in from reference TRBV28 and TRBJ2-3, reads DVKVTQSSRYLVKRTGEKVFLECVQDMDHENMFWYRQDPGLGLRLIYFSYDVKMKEKGDIPEGYSVSREKKERFSLILESASTNQTSMYLCASSLLGAGTTDTQYFGPGTRLTVL.

The V call is TRBV6-5, the J call TRBJ1-1; possible D gene TRBD1, 5 bases. The CDR3 loop spans 13 amino acids. Per germline, CDR1 MNHEY and CDR2 SVGAGI. V was clipped by 2 bases and J by 8 bases, with 12 bases between them. The CDR3 coding sequence is TGTGCCAGCAGTTACATTGGAGGGGCCGAAGCTTTCTTT. Translating it yields CASSYIGGAEAFF.

This sequence joins TRBV27 and TRBJ2-7; D not resolved. The CDR3 is 12 amino acids. Germline loops: CDR1 MNHEY, CDR2 SMNVEV (reference sequence). V was cut by 5 bases and J by 2 bases, with 7 bases left in between. The CDR3 nucleotides read TGTGCCAGCAGTCCGAGCGCCTACGAGCAGTACTTC. Residues: CASSPSAYEQYF.

This clonotype was seen more than once but under ten times. As DNA, the CDR3 is TGTGCCAGCAGCGTAGGGGTGGGGAACACTGAAGCTTTCTTT. Amino acids: CASSVGVGNTEAFF. The V gene is TRBV9, the J gene TRBJ1-1; D unclear. There are 14 residues in the CDR3. Trimming pared 0 bases from V and 1 base from J, leaving 7 bases between. The germline V gene encodes CDR1 SGDLS and CDR2 YYNGEE.

J is TRBJ1-6 and V is TRBV20-1, with D hard to call. V lost 3 bases and J 12 bases, leaving 24 bases between the germline ends. This CDR3 region has 16 residues. CDR1 and CDR2 from the germline V gene are DFQATT and SNEGSKA (reference sequence). The chain's CDR3 is CSASCGRCNPVIPLHF. In nucleotides, the CDR3 is TGCAGTGCTAGCTGTGGCAGGTGTAATCCCGTGATACCCCTCCACTTT.